This T cell receptor beta chain emerged from a study of radiotherapy plus CTLA-4 blockade in lung cancer. Repertoires were generated with immunoSEQ multiplex PCR, while TCRdb's copy carries only in-frame clones and drops some. Of about 90,000 clones detected, around four fifths appear once; the ten largest clones hold about 15%. The ends lost 4 bases at V and 1 base at J; junction bases unmatched: 6. The CDR3 runs 15 residues. CDR1 and CDR2 (germline): LNHDA, SQIVND (reference sequence). The V call is TRBV19, the J call TRBJ2-7; TRBD1 agrees at 8 bases. The source was peripheral blood, collected from a patient treated with radiotherapy plus ipilimumab. The TCR was taken from a human donor with non-small cell lung cancer that progressed on radiotherapy plus ipilimumab. CDR3 in DNA: TGTGCCAGTAGTACCCTACAGGGGGGATCCTACGAGCAGTACTTC. Protein: CASSTLQGGSYEQYF.